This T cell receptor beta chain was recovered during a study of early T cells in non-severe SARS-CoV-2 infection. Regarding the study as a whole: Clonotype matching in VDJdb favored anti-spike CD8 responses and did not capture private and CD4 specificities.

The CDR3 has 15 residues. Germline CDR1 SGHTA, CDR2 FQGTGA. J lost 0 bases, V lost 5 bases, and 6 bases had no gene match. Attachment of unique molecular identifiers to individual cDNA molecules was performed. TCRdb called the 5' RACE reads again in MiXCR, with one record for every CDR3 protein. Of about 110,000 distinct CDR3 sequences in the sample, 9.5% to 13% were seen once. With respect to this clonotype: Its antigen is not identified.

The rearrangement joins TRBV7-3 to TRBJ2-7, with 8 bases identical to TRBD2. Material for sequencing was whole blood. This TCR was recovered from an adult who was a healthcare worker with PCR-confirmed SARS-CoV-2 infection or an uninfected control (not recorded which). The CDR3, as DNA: TGTGCCAGCAGCCCTCAAGCGGGAGCCTCCTACGAGCAGTACTTC. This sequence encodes CASSPQAGASYEQYF.